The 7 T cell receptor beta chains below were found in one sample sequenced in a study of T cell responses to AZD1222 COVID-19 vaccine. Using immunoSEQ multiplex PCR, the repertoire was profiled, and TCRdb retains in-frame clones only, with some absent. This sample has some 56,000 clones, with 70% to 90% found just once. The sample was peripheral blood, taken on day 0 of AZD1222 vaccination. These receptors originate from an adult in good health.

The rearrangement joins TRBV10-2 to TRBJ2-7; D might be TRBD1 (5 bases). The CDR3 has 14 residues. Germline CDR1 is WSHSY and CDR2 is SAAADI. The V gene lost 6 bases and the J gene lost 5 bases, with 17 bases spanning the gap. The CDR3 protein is CASRPTRVWDEQYF. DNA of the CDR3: TGCGCCAGCAGACCCACCAGGGTTTGGGACGAGCAGTACTTC.

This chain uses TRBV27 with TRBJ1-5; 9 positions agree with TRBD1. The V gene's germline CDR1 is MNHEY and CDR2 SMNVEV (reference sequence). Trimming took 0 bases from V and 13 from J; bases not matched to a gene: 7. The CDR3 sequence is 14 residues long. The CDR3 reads CASSLSVTGTGQHF. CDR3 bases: TGTGCCAGCAGTTTATCAGTGACCGGGACAGGGCAGCATTTT.

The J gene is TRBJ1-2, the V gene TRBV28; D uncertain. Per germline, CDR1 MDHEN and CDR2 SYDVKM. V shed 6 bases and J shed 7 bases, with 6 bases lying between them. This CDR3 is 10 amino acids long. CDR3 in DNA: TGTGCCAGCAGGGGTGCTGGCTACACCTTC. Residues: CASRGAGYTF.

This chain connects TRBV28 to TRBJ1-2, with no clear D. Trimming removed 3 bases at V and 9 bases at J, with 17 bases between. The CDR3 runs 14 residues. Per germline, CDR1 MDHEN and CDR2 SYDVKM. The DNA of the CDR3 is TGTGCCAGCAGTTTCCCGGGAGACCGGGTACGCTACACCTTC. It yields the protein CASSFPGDRVRYTF.

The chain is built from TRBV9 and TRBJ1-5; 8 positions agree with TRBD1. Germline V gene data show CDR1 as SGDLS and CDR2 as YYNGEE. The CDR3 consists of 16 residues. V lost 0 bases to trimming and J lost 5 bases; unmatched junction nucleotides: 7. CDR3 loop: CASSVATGDPYQPQHF. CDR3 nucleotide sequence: TGTGCCAGCAGCGTAGCGACAGGGGATCCTTATCAGCCCCAGCATTTT.

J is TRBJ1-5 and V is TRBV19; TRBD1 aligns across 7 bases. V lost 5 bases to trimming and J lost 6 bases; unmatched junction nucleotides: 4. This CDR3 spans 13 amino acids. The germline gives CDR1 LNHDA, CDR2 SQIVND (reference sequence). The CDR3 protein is CASSRSGGQPQHF. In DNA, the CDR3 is TGTGCCAGTAGTCGGTCAGGGGGTCAGCCCCAGCATTTT. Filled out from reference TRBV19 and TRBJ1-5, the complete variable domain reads DGGITQSPKYLFRKEGQNVTLSCEQNLNHDAMYWYRQDPGQGLRLIYYSQIVNDFQKGDIAEGYSVSREKKESFPLTVTSAQKNPTAFYLCASSRSGGQPQHFGDGTRLSIL.

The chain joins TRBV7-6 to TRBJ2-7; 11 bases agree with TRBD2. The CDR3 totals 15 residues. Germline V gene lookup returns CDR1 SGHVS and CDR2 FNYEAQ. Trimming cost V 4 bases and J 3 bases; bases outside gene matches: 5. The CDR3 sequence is CASSSGTSGLYEQYF. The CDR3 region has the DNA TGTGCCAGCAGCTCCGGGACTAGCGGCCTCTACGAGCAGTACTTC.